These 21 T cell receptor beta chains were all obtained from the same sample, sequenced in a study of beta chain features in type 1 diabetes. The entirety of the isolated RNA underwent reverse transcription, so expressed TCRB transcripts were sequenced. Profiled with immunoSEQ multiplex PCR; TCRdb holds only in-frame clones, not every one. The data contain around 500,000 clones, 10% to 12% of them singletons. Sequenced: naive CD4+ T cells from blood. These receptors were collected from a woman under 30 in good health.

This clone has just one count. The V gene is TRBV18, the J gene TRBJ2-5; 7 bases agree with TRBD2. This CDR3 comprises 16 residues. Germline CDR1 and CDR2: KGHSH and LQKENI. Trimming cost V 3 bases and J 2 bases; bases outside gene matches: 9. In DNA form, the CDR3 reads TGTGCCAGCTCACCCTTGGGTAGCGGGCCGCAAGAGACCCAGTACTTC. This sequence encodes CASSPLGSGPQETQYF.

This chain uses TRBV4-3 with TRBJ2-4; tentatively, D is TRBD1 (7 bases). The V gene lost 0 bases and the J gene lost 1 base, with 10 bases spanning the gap. CDR1 LGHNA and CDR2 YSLEER come from the germline V gene. CDR3 length equals 16 residues. CDR3 loop: CASSQETGTAKNIQYF. CDR3 sequence (DNA): TGCGCCAGCAGCCAAGAGACAGGGACTGCCAAAAACATTCAGTACTTC.

In its sample, this clone was seen a few times. The DNA of the CDR3 is TGTGCCAGCAGAGAGCTAGCGGGGACCTACAATGAGCAGTTCTTC. This translates into CASRELAGTYNEQFF. V is TRBV2 and J is TRBJ2-1; TRBD2 matches at 9 bases. Unmatched junction bases numbered 5, after V lost 6 bases and J lost 2 bases. The CDR3 length is 15 residues. Germline CDR1 reads SNHLY; CDR2 reads FYNNEI. Drawing the rest from reference TRBV2 and TRBJ2-1, the complete variable domain is EPEVTQTPSHQVTQMGQEVILRCVPISNHLYFYWYRQILGQKVEFLVSFYNNEISEKSEIFDDQFSVERPDGSNFTLKIRSTKLEDSAMYFCASRELAGTYNEQFFGPGTRLTVL.

The chain couples TRBV5-6 to TRBJ2-3, with a tentative D call TRBD2 (5 bases). This CDR3 spans 16 amino acids. V was pared by 5 bases and J by 3 bases, with 19 bases between. Germline CDR1 reads SGHDT; CDR2 reads YYEEEE. The CDR3, as DNA: TGTGCCAGCAGGATACTGCGGGCGTCCCCGACAGATACGCAGTATTTT. This codes for CASRILRASPTDTQYF.

This clone was counted a few times. The V call is TRBV9, the J call TRBJ2-5; 9 bases are a match to TRBD2. Germline V gene data show CDR1 as SGDLS and CDR2 as YYNGEE. The CDR3 runs 16 residues. Trimming at V came to 4 bases and at J to 5 bases, leaving 12 bases not matched to a gene. CDR3 nucleotides: TGTGCCAGCAGCCTCCTCGGGTTAGCGGGAGTTGAGACCCAGTACTTC. It codes for CASSLLGLAGVETQYF.

DNA of the CDR3: TGTGCCAGCAGCCTACCTCCAGGGGCTAACTCCTACGAGCAGTACTTC. It encodes CASSLPPGANSYEQYF. The gene calls are TRBV7-9 and TRBJ2-7; possibly TRBD1 for D (6 bases). Trimming removed 5 bases from V and 0 bases from J, with 17 bases in between. Per germline, CDR1 SEHNR and CDR2 FQNEAQ (reference sequence). The CDR3 runs to 16 residues.

This clone has only a few counts. The CDR3 here is CASSVGVVRSHEQFF. CDR3 bases: TGTGCCAGCAGCGTAGGCGTGGTACGTAGTCATGAGCAGTTCTTC. The V and J genes are TRBV9 and TRBJ2-1; D uncertain. This CDR3 has 15 amino acids. Germline values: CDR1 SGDLS, CDR2 YYNGEE. V lost 0 bases, J lost 8 bases, and 15 bases lay in between.

The V call is TRBV14, the J call TRBJ1-2, with D unclear. V lost 3 bases and J 4 bases, leaving 9 bases between the germline ends. The CDR3 sequence is 13 residues long. Germline CDR1 and CDR2: SGHDN and FVKESK. CDR3 DNA: TGTGCCAGCAGCCAGGGGAGTCTCTATGGCTACACCTTC. Translated, it gives CASSQGSLYGYTF.

The chain recombines TRBV7-2 with TRBJ2-2; 7 nucleotides match TRBD1. The CDR3 runs 15 residues. The V gene end was trimmed by 4 bases and the J gene end by 7 bases; junction bases not matched to a gene: 9. The germline V gene has CDR1 SGHTA and CDR2 FQGNSA. This CDR3 reads CASSSRGQFIGELFF. DNA of the CDR3: TGTGCCAGCAGCTCAAGGGGACAGTTCATCGGGGAGCTGTTTTTT. Full variable domain (remainder filled in from reference TRBV7-2 and TRBJ2-2): GAGVSQSPSNKVTEKGKDVELRCDPISGHTALYWYRQSLGQGLEFLIYFQGNSAPDKSGLPSDRFSAERTGGSVSTLTIQRTQQEDSAVYLCASSSRGQFIGELFFGEGSRLTVL.

V usage is TRBV6-6 and J usage is TRBJ2-5; D possibly matches TRBD1 or TRBD2 (5 bases each). CDR3 length equals 13 residues. Per the germline V gene, CDR1 is MNHNY and CDR2 is SVGAGI (reference sequence). V lost 5 bases, J lost 3 bases, and 10 bases lay in between. The DNA of the CDR3 is TGTGCCAGCAGTCGGGACCGTAAAGAGACCCAGTACTTC. This encodes CASSRDRKETQYF.

This clone occurred many times. This chain uses TRBV30 with TRBJ2-5; D may be TRBD1 or TRBD2 (6 bases each). This CDR3 has 13 amino acids. Germline CDR1 GTSNPN, CDR2 SVGIG (reference sequence). V lost 5 bases, J lost 4 bases, and 14 bases lay in between. For the CDR3, the DNA is TGTGCCTGGGCCGGAGGGGGTCCAGAGACCCAGTACTTC. Residues: CAWAGGGPETQYF. Variable domain in full (rest from reference TRBV30 and TRBJ2-5): SQTIHQWPATLVQPVGSPLSLECTVEGTSNPNLYWYRQAAGRGLQLLFYSVGIGQISSEVPQNLSASRPQDRQFILSSKKLLLSDSGFYLCAWAGGGPETQYFGPGTRLLVL.

In its sample, this clone was seen many times. V gene TRBV7-9 combines with J gene TRBJ2-3, with 8 bases aligning to TRBD2. The V segment lost 3 bases and the J segment 0 bases; nucleotides outside the gene matches: 2. Germline V gene sequence: CDR1 SEHNR, CDR2 FQNEAQ (reference sequence). The CDR3 spans 15 residues. The CDR3 DNA follows: TGTGCCAGCAGCTTGACTAGCGTTAGCACAGATACGCAGTATTTT. Translation: CASSLTSVSTDTQYF.

The V and J genes are TRBV4-2 and TRBJ2-3; the match to TRBD2 covers 8 bases. CDR3 size: 16 residues. V lost 5 bases, J lost 2 bases, and 9 bases stayed unmatched. Germline-derived CDR1 and CDR2 are LGHNA and YNFKEQ. The CDR3 nucleotides read TGTGCCAGCAGCGTGTTAACTAGCGGAATCACAGATACGCAGTATTTT. As protein: CASSVLTSGITDTQYF.

The rearrangement uses TRBV28 and TRBJ2-3; D possibly uses TRBD1 or TRBD2 (6 bases each). The germline CDR1 and CDR2 sequences are MDHEN and SYDVKM. There are 14 residues in the CDR3. Trimming stripped 3 bases from V and 6 bases from J, with 13 bases between. CDR3 in DNA: TGTGCCAGCAGTTTTAGGGGGGCTGGGGATACGCAGTATTTT. Translation gives CASSFRGAGDTQYF.

This chain uses TRBV27 with TRBJ2-6; 9 nucleotides agree with TRBD1. CDR1 and CDR2 from the germline V gene are MNHEY and SMNVEV (reference sequence). The CDR3 extends over 16 amino acids. V was clipped by 5 bases and J by 4 bases; unmatched bases: 6. CDR3: CASSLDRGAGANVLTF. CDR3 sequence (DNA): TGTGCCAGCAGTCTGGACAGGGGAGCGGGGGCCAACGTCCTGACTTTC.

This clone has only a few counts. V is TRBV6-6 and J is TRBJ2-1; 8 nucleotides agree with TRBD1. V dropped 6 bases and J dropped 7; count of bases not matched to a gene: 14. The CDR3 covers 16 residues. Germline V gene lookup returns CDR1 MNHNY and CDR2 SVGAGI (reference sequence). The CDR3 region is CASRLTQGVRGNEQFF. For the CDR3, the DNA is TGTGCCAGCAGGCTAACACAGGGGGTTAGGGGAAATGAGCAGTTCTTC.

This clone appeared a few times. The V and J genes are TRBV7-9 and TRBJ2-7; D remains ambiguous. The CDR3 has 15 amino acids. CDR1 and CDR2 from the germline V gene are SEHNR and FQNEAQ (reference sequence). Trimming took 1 base from V and 2 from J, leaving 12 bases between them. In DNA, the CDR3 is TGTGCCAGCAGCTTAGGCGGCAGCCAAGCCTACGAGCAGTACTTC. Residues: CASSLGGSQAYEQYF.

The chain employs TRBV4-1 and TRBJ2-1; no firm D call. The germline CDR1 and CDR2 sequences are MGHRA and YSYEKL. This CDR3 has 14 residues. Trimming pared 4 bases from V and 7 bases from J, leaving 14 bases between. The CDR3 DNA sequence: TGCGCCAGCAGCCTCCTTGGACCTTTTAATGAGCAGTTCTTC. Amino acid sequence: CASSLLGPFNEQFF.

Comment on this clone: The identical CDR3 is also encoded by other nucleotide sequences in the sample. The rearrangement links TRBV30 to TRBJ2-7, with 7 bases matching TRBD1. There are 13 residues in the CDR3. CDR1 is GTSNPN and CDR2 is SVGIG in the germline V gene (reference sequence). After removal of 2 bases from V and 5 bases from J, the junction contained 6 bases not matched to a gene. The CDR3 coding sequence is TGTGCCTGGAGTTTGCCAGGGGGAAACGAGCAGTACTTC. As protein: CAWSLPGGNEQYF.

This CDR3 reads CASSLGASVNTEAFF. CDR3 DNA sequence: TGTGCCAGCAGCCTTGGGGCATCAGTGAACACTGAAGCTTTCTTT. V is TRBV4-2 and J is TRBJ1-1; D is possibly TRBD1 (5 bases). The germline CDR1 and CDR2 sequences are LGHNA and YNFKEQ. This CDR3 comprises 15 residues. V dropped 4 bases and J dropped 0 bases, with 12 bases sitting between them.

This clone has only a few counts. The rearrangement links TRBV30 to TRBJ1-1, with 10 bases that match TRBD1. The CDR3 loop spans 16 amino acids. Trimming took 3 bases from V and 1 from J; bases not matched to a gene: 8. Per the germline V gene, CDR1 is GTSNPN and CDR2 is SVGIG (reference sequence). The CDR3 sequence is CAWRPGQGLSNTEAFF. The DNA of the CDR3 is TGTGCCTGGAGGCCGGGACAGGGGCTGTCGAACACTGAAGCTTTCTTT.